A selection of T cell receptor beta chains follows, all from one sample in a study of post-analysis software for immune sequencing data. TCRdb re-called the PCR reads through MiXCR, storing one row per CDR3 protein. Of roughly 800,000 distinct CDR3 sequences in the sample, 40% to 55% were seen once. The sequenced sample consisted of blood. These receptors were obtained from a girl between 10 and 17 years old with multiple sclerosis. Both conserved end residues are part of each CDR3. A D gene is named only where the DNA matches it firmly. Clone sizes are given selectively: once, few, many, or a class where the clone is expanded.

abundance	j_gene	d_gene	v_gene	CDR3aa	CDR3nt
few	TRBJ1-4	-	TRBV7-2	CASSLGWSTGEKLFF	TGTGCCAGCAGCTTAGGGTGGTCCACAGGGGAAAAACTGTTTTTT
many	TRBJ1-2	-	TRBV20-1	CSARAGGVLYGYTF	TGCAGTGCTAGAGCTGGGGGGGTCCTGTATGGCTACACCTTC
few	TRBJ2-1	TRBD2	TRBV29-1	CSVDLGLAVTREQFF	TGCAGCGTCGACCTGGGACTAGCGGTAACCCGTGAGCAGTTCTTC
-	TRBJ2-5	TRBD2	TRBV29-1	CSVELAGKETQYF	TGCAGCGTTGAGTTAGCGGGGAAAGAGACCCAGTACTTC
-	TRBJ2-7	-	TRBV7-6	CASSLAETPGEQYF	TGTGCCAGCAGCTTAGCGGAGACGCCGGGCGAGCAGTACTTC
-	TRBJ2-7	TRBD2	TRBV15	CATSSRLAGGNEQYF	TGTGCCACCAGCTCTAGACTAGCGGGAGGTAACGAGCAGTACTTC
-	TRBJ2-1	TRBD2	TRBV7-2	CASSFLGRDDEQFF	TGTGCCAGCAGCTTTCTGGGGAGGGATGATGAGCAGTTCTTC
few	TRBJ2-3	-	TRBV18	CASSPLAGPDTQYF	TGTGCCAGCTCACCTTTGGCAGGGCCAGATACGCAGTATTTT
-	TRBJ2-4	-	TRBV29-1	CSGREGGGDIQYF	TGCAGCGGCCGTGAGGGGGGAGGGGACATTCAGTACTTC
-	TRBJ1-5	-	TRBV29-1	CSVGGLGQPQHF	TGCAGCGTCGGGGGGTTGGGTCAGCCCCAGCATTTT
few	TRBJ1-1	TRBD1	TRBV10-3	CAISEDRVRAEAFF	TGTGCCATCAGCGAGGACAGGGTGAGGGCTGAAGCTTTCTTT
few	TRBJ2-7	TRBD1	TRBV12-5	CASGWDSLEQYF	TGTGCTAGTGGGTGGGACAGCCTCGAGCAGTACTTC
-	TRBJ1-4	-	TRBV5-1	CASSSQGSEKLFF	TGCGCCAGCAGCTCACAGGGCTCGGAAAAACTGTTTTTT
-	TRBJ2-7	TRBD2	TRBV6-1	CASRPRLTSGSDEQYF	TGTGCCAGCAGACCAAGACTCACTAGCGGGAGCGACGAGCAGTACTTC
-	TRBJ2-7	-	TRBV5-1	CASSSPDSGSYEQYF	TGCGCCAGCAGCTCACCCGACAGCGGATCCTACGAGCAGTACTTC
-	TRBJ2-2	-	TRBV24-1	CATSDSNGELFF	TGTGCCACCAGTGATTCCAACGGGGAGCTGTTTTTT
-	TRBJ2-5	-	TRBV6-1	CASFFGQETQYF	TGTGCCAGCTTTTTCGGACAAGAGACCCAGTACTTC
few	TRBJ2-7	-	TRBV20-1	CSASARLPDEQYF	TGCAGTGCTAGTGCGAGACTTCCGGACGAGCAGTACTTC
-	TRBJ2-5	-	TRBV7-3	CASSRGTQETQYF	TGTGCCAGCTCACGCGGGACGCAAGAGACCCAGTACTTC
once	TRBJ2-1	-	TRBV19	CASSIADDSYNVQFF	TGTGCCAGTAGTATAGCCGACGACTCCTACAATGTGCAGTTCTTC
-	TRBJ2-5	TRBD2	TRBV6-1	CASSPWGGSRMETQYF	TGTGCCAGCAGCCCCTGGGGCGGGAGTAGGATGGAGACCCAGTACTTC
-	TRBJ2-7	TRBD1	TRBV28	CASSVGQGRYEQYF	TGTGCCAGCAGCGTTGGACAGGGGCGATACGAGCAGTACTTC